What follows are 30 T cell receptor beta chains derived from one specimen sequenced in a study of T cell changes during pregnancy in multiple sclerosis. The table came from immunoSEQ multiplex PCR; TCRdb's copy has only in-frame clones and leaves some out. The repertoire holds 70,000 to 75,000 clones, with over 85% as singletons. The specimen was peripheral blood, collected in the second trimester of pregnancy. The receptors were sampled from a female donor in good health, enrolled as a control in a pregnancy study.

V is TRBV27 and J is TRBJ2-7; 9 bases are a match to TRBD1. Germline CDR1 is MNHEY and CDR2 is SMNVEV (reference sequence). Germline trimming cut 6 bases from V and 2 bases from J; bases unmatched to any gene: 8. The CDR3 length is 15 residues. For the CDR3, the DNA is TGTGCCAGCAGATCCGGGACAGGGCTAGCCTACGAGCAGTACTTC. It encodes CASRSGTGLAYEQYF.

V gene TRBV5-1 combines with J gene TRBJ2-1; 8 nucleotides agree with TRBD2. The length of the CDR3 is 15 residues. In germline, CDR1 is SGHRS, CDR2 YFSETQ. With 4 bases clipped from V and 3 bases from J, the junction kept 6 bases outside the gene matches. As DNA, the CDR3 is TGCGCCAGCAGCGCGAGCGGGGGAGACTACAATGAGCAGTTCTTC. Amino acid sequence: CASSASGGDYNEQFF.

This chain links TRBV28 with TRBJ1-2, with D maybe TRBD1 (6 bases). From germline, CDR1 is MDHEN and CDR2 SYDVKM. The CDR3 sequence is 16 residues long. Between the trimmed V and J ends, which lost 5 bases and 6 bases, there was a span of 22 bases. CDR3 residues: CASSVTQGIGWDGYTF. Here the CDR3 DNA reads TGTGCCAGCAGTGTAACACAGGGAATAGGTTGGGATGGCTACACCTTC.

The V gene is TRBV7-8, the J gene TRBJ1-1, with a possible D match to TRBD1 (5 bases). The V end lost 7 bases, the J end lost 4 bases, and 19 bases lay between the germline ends. The CDR3 is made up of 15 amino acids. Germline values: CDR1 SGHVS, CDR2 FQNEAQ. DNA of the CDR3: TGTGCCAGCACCCTACCACGATCGGGGGGCACTGAAGCTTTCTTT. It is translated as CASTLPRSGGTEAFF. The full variable domain, with the rest looked up from reference TRBV7-8 and TRBJ1-1, is GAGVSQSPRYKVAKRGQDVALRCDPISGHVSLFWYQQALGQGPEFLTYFQNEAQLDKSGLPSDRFFAERPEGSVSTLKIQRTQQEDSAVYLCASTLPRSGGTEAFFGQGTRLTVV.

The chain is built from TRBV5-4 and TRBJ2-2; no definite D call. V gave up 0 bases and J gave up 5 bases, with 11 bases separating them. The V gene's germline CDR1 is SGHNT and CDR2 YYREEE (reference sequence). The CDR3 consists of 15 residues. The CDR3: CASSLGDDTTGELFF. Written as DNA, the CDR3 is TGTGCCAGCAGCTTGGGAGACGACACAACCGGGGAGCTGTTTTTT.

The CDR3 coding sequence is TGTGCCATCAGGGGAGTTGGCTATGGCTACACCTTC. It codes for CAIRGVGYGYTF. The rearrangement joins TRBV10-3 to TRBJ1-2, with D unresolved. The CDR3 covers 12 residues. V lost 6 bases and J lost 4, with 9 bases in between. Germline V gives CDR1 ENHRY, CDR2 SYGVKD.

This clone is a singleton in its sample. V gene TRBV5-1 combines with J gene TRBJ1-1; D is possibly TRBD1 (5 bases). Trimming shortened V by 1 base and J by 3 bases, and 10 bases separated the two germline ends. CDR3 size: 14 residues. Germline CDR1 reads SGHRS; CDR2 reads YFSETQ. CDR3 bases: TGCGCCAGCAGCTTGACAGGCCAGTACACTGAAGCTTTCTTT. Its translation is CASSLTGQYTEAFF.

This clone was picked up one time. The chain uses TRBV5-1 and TRBJ2-1; TRBD2 aligns across 16 bases. Germline V CDR1 and CDR2: SGHRS, YFSETQ. J was trimmed by 8 bases and V by 4 bases; bases with no gene match: 9. The length of the CDR3 is 17 residues. CDR3 DNA: TGCGCCAGCAGCGGCCCCGGGACTAGCGGGGGGGAGGATGAGCAGTTCTTC. This gives the protein CASSGPGTSGGEDEQFF.

This chain links TRBV7-8 with TRBJ1-2, with a tentative D call TRBD1 (5 bases). The CDR3 contains 15 residues. Trimming took 1 base from V and 1 from J, leaving 10 bases between them. Germline V gene sequence: CDR1 SGHVS, CDR2 FQNEAQ. This CDR3 is CASSLVAGFNYGYTF. CDR3 coding DNA: TGTGCCAGCAGCTTAGTGGCAGGGTTTAACTATGGCTACACCTTC.

This chain connects TRBV7-2 to TRBJ1-1; 9 bases are shared with TRBD1. Trimming removed 4 bases from V and 3 bases from J; junction bases left unmatched: 3. Germline V gene sequence: CDR1 SGHTA, CDR2 FQGNSA. The CDR3 has 14 residues. CDR3: CASSSDRGDTEAFF. As DNA, the CDR3 is TGTGCCAGCAGCTCGGACAGGGGTGACACTGAAGCTTTCTTT.

Only a few counts were recorded for this clone. The chain uses TRBV11-2 and TRBJ1-1; 7 nucleotides agree with TRBD1. Unmatched junction bases numbered 1, after V lost 5 bases and J lost 4 bases. CDR1 is SGHAT, CDR2 FQNNGV, per germline. This CDR3 region has 12 residues. The CDR3 DNA follows: TGTGCCAGCAGCCAGGGGGTCACTGAAGCTTTCTTT. It yields the protein CASSQGVTEAFF.

The chain uses TRBV10-3 and TRBJ1-2; no firm D call. Germline CDR1 and CDR2: ENHRY and SYGVKD. This CDR3 region has 16 residues. V was cut by 2 bases and J by 2 bases, with 15 bases left in between. Here the CDR3 DNA reads TGTGCCATCAGTGAGGCGCACAATGGAGGAAACTATGGCTACACCTTC. Protein sequence: CAISEAHNGGNYGYTF.

V is TRBV4-1 and J is TRBJ1-1, with TRBD1 as a possible D gene (5 bases). This CDR3 contains 14 residues. CDR1 and CDR2 from the germline V gene are MGHRA and YSYEKL. V was shortened by 1 base and J by 5 bases, with 11 bases between the two germline ends. CDR3 bases: TGCGCCAGCAGCCAAGCTCAGGGAGGAACTGAAGCTTTCTTT. Translated, it gives CASSQAQGGTEAFF.

The chain uses TRBV7-2 and TRBJ2-1; D is perhaps TRBD1 (6 bases). V lost 5 bases, J lost 7 bases, and 15 bases lay in between. Germline assignment: CDR1 SGHTA and CDR2 FQGNSA. CDR3 length: 14 residues. Here the CDR3 DNA reads TGTGCCAGCAGCCCCCCGCCCCAGGGGAATGAGCAGTTCTTC. It translates to CASSPPPQGNEQFF.

The chain has TRBV5-5 and TRBJ1-2; perhaps TRBD1 as D (6 bases). CDR3 size: 13 residues. With 5 bases removed from V and 8 bases from J, the gap between germline ends came to 16 bases. The germline CDR1 and CDR2 sequences are SGHKS and YYEKEE (reference sequence). CDR3 protein: CASSLGDTGGYTF. CDR3 DNA sequence: TGTGCCAGCAGTTTAGGGGACACGGGGGGCTACACCTTC.

CDR3 bases: TGTGCCAGCAGGTGGGGAGCATCAGATACGCAGTATTTT. Translating gives CASRWGASDTQYF. This chain uses TRBV7-2 with TRBJ2-3; D perhaps matches TRBD2 (5 bases). The CDR3 loop spans 13 amino acids. Looked up from germline, CDR1 is SGHTA and CDR2 is FQGNSA. The V and J ends lost 6 bases and 4 bases respectively, with 11 bases between them.

V is TRBV29-1 and J is TRBJ1-2; a weak D match, TRBD1 (6 bases). The CDR3 extends over 13 amino acids. Germline V gene data show CDR1 as SQVTM and CDR2 as ANQGSEA. V shed 4 bases and J shed 2 bases, with 11 bases lying between them. The chain's CDR3 is CSVGETGNYGYTF. The DNA for the CDR3 is TGCAGCGTTGGGGAGACAGGCAACTATGGCTACACCTTC.

The gene calls are TRBV4-3 and TRBJ2-5; 10 bases align to TRBD2. Losses at the gene ends were 0 bases for V and 6 bases for J; bases not matched to a gene: 10. The CDR3 is 17 residues long. Germline V gives CDR1 LGHNA, CDR2 YSLEER. Here the CDR3 DNA reads TGCGCCAGCAGCCAAGAGAGTGGTCCGGGACTAGCGAAGACCCAGTACTTC. It specifies CASSQESGPGLAKTQYF.

V is TRBV7-9 and J is TRBJ2-5; D remains unclear. Looked up from germline, CDR1 is SEHNR and CDR2 is FQNEAQ (reference sequence). Trimming cost V 2 bases and J 5 bases, with 6 bases left between them. This CDR3 has 12 residues. The CDR3 sequence: CASSLKSETQYF. The CDR3, as DNA: TGTGCCAGCAGCTTAAAGAGCGAGACCCAGTACTTC.

V gene TRBV4-3 combines with J gene TRBJ1-5; D is uncertain. Trimming took off 5 bases at V and 0 bases at J, with 8 bases between the two ends. The CDR3 sequence is 14 residues long. Germline loops: CDR1 LGHNA, CDR2 YSLEER. This CDR3 is CASSYSYSNQPQHF. Here the CDR3 DNA reads TGCGCCAGCAGCTACAGCTATAGCAATCAGCCCCAGCATTTT.

The V gene is TRBV27, the J gene TRBJ2-7; 7 positions agree with TRBD1. The germline V gene encodes CDR1 MNHEY and CDR2 SMNVEV (reference sequence). CDR3 length: 12 residues. V gave up 4 bases and J gave up 6 bases; unmatched junction bases: 3. Here the CDR3 reads CASSSRTGEQYF. CDR3 DNA sequence: TGTGCCAGCAGTTCCCGGACAGGCGAGCAGTACTTC.

This chain joins TRBV7-3 and TRBJ1-4; 10 bases agree with TRBD1. Looked up from germline, CDR1 is SGHTA and CDR2 is FQGTGA. V was pared by 5 bases and J by 2 bases, with 5 bases of the junction left unmatched. The CDR3 covers 16 residues. The CDR3 loop is CASSLRDRGTNEKLFF. The CDR3 DNA is TGTGCCAGCAGCCTAAGGGACAGGGGTACTAATGAAAAACTGTTTTTT.

The chain employs TRBV11-2 and TRBJ1-1, with no clear D. Germline values: CDR1 SGHAT, CDR2 FQNNGV. V dropped 3 bases and J dropped 4 bases, with 12 bases sitting between them. This CDR3 has 14 amino acids. The CDR3 protein is CASSLVLHTTEAFF. The CDR3, as DNA: TGTGCCAGCAGCTTGGTTCTCCACACCACTGAAGCTTTCTTT.

This chain connects TRBV7-9 to TRBJ1-2; 7 bases align to TRBD1. This CDR3 contains 15 residues. CDR1 and CDR2 from the germline V gene are SEHNR and FQNEAQ (reference sequence). Trimming at V came to 4 bases and at J to 3 bases, leaving 8 bases not matched to a gene. CDR3 loop: CASSYPEGGDYGYTF. The CDR3 DNA sequence: TGTGCCAGCAGCTACCCGGAAGGGGGCGACTATGGCTACACCTTC.

The V gene is TRBV7-2, the J gene TRBJ2-7; perhaps TRBD2 as D (5 bases). V was cut by 5 bases and J by 1 base, with 12 bases left in between. CDR3 length equals 14 residues. Germline lookup yields CDR1 SGHTA and CDR2 FQGNSA. DNA of the CDR3: TGTGCCAGCAGCGACTATATAGGGTCCTACGAGCAGTACTTC. It specifies CASSDYIGSYEQYF.

The chain has TRBV12-5 and TRBJ2-5; 7 bases match TRBD2. CDR3 length: 16 residues. V shed 2 bases, J shed 2 bases, and the junction held 8 bases outside the gene matches. Germline V gene data show CDR1 as LGHNT and CDR2 as FRNRAP. The CDR3 DNA follows: TGTGCTAGTGGTTTGCAGCGGGGATTGAGGCAAGAGACCCAGTACTTC. This translates into CASGLQRGLRQETQYF.

Regarding this clone: The identical CDR3 is also encoded by other nucleotide sequences in the sample. The chain links TRBV6-6 to TRBJ1-2; 10 bases map to TRBD1. CDR3 length: 14 amino acids. Trimming took 0 bases from V and 10 from J; bases not matched to a gene: 5. Germline CDR1 MNHNY, CDR2 SVGAGI (reference sequence). This chain's CDR3 is CASSYSGQGVVYTF. The CDR3 DNA reads TGTGCCAGCAGTTACTCAGGACAGGGGGTTGTCTACACCTTC.

V is TRBV7-2 and J is TRBJ2-1; 8 bases line up with TRBD1. CDR1 is SGHTA, CDR2 FQGNSA, per germline. J gave up 4 bases and V 5 bases, and 7 bases lay outside the gene matches. This CDR3 is built from 15 residues. CDR3 sequence (DNA): TGTGCCAGCAGCGAAGACAGGGGTGAGTACAATGAGCAGTTCTTC. This gives the protein CASSEDRGEYNEQFF.

This sequence joins TRBV6-1 and TRBJ1-6; tentative D call: TRBD1 (6 bases). Germline loops: CDR1 MNHNS, CDR2 SASEGT. The CDR3 sequence is 15 residues long. The V and J ends lost 5 bases and 10 bases respectively, with 18 bases between them. DNA of the CDR3: TGTGCCAGCAGTACCCAAGGGGGGGGCAGCTCACCCCTCCACTTT. Translated: CASSTQGGGSSPLHF.

The chain employs TRBV19 and TRBJ1-1; weak D call: TRBD1 (5 bases). The V end was cut by 3 bases, the J end by 4 bases, with 9 bases between. Germline values: CDR1 LNHDA, CDR2 SQIVND (reference sequence). There are 13 residues in the CDR3. Written as DNA, the CDR3 is TGTGCCAGTAGTATCGTAGGGGCCACTGAAGCTTTCTTT. It encodes CASSIVGATEAFF.